These 26 T cell receptor beta chains were all obtained from the same sample, sequenced in a study of technical replicates of blood from a handful of donors. Only in-frame clones appear in the TCRdb table, and some are missing; sequencing was by immunoSEQ multiplex PCR. Of 99,000 or so clones listed, approximately 95% are singletons. The sample was T cells isolated from PBMCs. These receptors were taken from a human donor in good health.

This clone was detected once. This chain joins TRBV23-1 and TRBJ2-3, with no clear D. TRBV23-1 belongs to the ORF category, with a function that is uncertain. The CDR3 spans 13 residues. The V end lost 0 bases, the J end lost 5 bases, and 6 bases lay between the germline ends. The CDR3 DNA follows: TGCGCCAGCAGTCAATCCCAGTTAGATACGCAGTATTTT. Translated: CASSQSQLDTQYF.

The V call is TRBV9, the J call TRBJ2-7; 10 bases are a match to TRBD2. CDR3 length: 15 amino acids. Germline V CDR1 and CDR2: SGDLS, YYNGEE. Trimming cost V 0 bases and J 5 bases; bases outside gene matches: 5. Written as DNA, the CDR3 is TGTGCCAGCAGCGTAGGAGGGCTAGCGGGGGACGAGCAGTACTTC. Translating it yields CASSVGGLAGDEQYF.

The chain is built from TRBV27 and TRBJ2-2; tentative D call: TRBD2 (5 bases). Trimming removed 6 bases at V and 4 bases at J, with 12 bases between. Germline V lookup: CDR1 MNHEY, CDR2 SMNVEV (reference sequence). This CDR3 is 14 amino acids long. CDR3 DNA: TGTGCCAGCAGACCCGGGCGGGTCACCGGGGAGCTGTTTTTT. This codes for CASRPGRVTGELFF.

The chain combines TRBV6-5 with TRBJ1-2; a possible D gene is TRBD1 (6 bases). The CDR3 consists of 14 residues. Trimming removed 2 bases from V and 2 bases from J, with 9 bases in between. CDR1 and CDR2 (germline): MNHEY, SVGAGI. In DNA, the CDR3 is TGTGCCAGCAGTTACAGTCAGGGGAACTATGGCTACACCTTC. Residues: CASSYSQGNYGYTF.

This chain joins TRBV5-5 and TRBJ2-3; tentative D call: TRBD1 (6 bases). Trimming took 2 bases from V and 4 from J, leaving 17 bases between them. Germline V gives CDR1 SGHKS, CDR2 YYEKEE (reference sequence). The CDR3 is 16 amino acids. The DNA of the CDR3 is TGTGCCAGCAGCTTAGTCACAGGGATGGGGGCAGATACGCAGTATTTT. Protein product: CASSLVTGMGADTQYF.

This clone was detected only once. J is TRBJ2-3 and V is TRBV15; D is undetermined. The CDR3 totals 12 residues. V was clipped by 1 base and J by 5 bases, with 4 bases between them. Germline CDR1 reads LNHNV; CDR2 reads YYDKDF (reference sequence). The CDR3 here is CATSRVGDTQYF. The CDR3 region has the DNA TGTGCCACCAGCAGAGTCGGAGATACGCAGTATTTT.

The CDR3 DNA reads TGTGCCAGCAGTCTCAACTATGGCTACACCTTC. Its translation is CASSLNYGYTF. The chain couples TRBV28 to TRBJ1-2; D is unclear. The CDR3 contains 11 residues. Per germline, CDR1 MDHEN and CDR2 SYDVKM. The V and J ends lost 5 bases and 2 bases respectively, with 3 bases between them.

This chain links TRBV30 with TRBJ2-3; 7 nucleotides line up with TRBD1. V trimming: 4 bases; J trimming: 0 bases; junction bases outside the gene matches: 4. CDR1 GTSNPN and CDR2 SVGIG come from the germline V gene (reference sequence). This CDR3 has 14 residues. DNA for the CDR3: TGTGCCTGGAAACAGGGGCCTAGCACAGATACGCAGTATTTT. This gives the protein CAWKQGPSTDTQYF.

The chain couples TRBV7-2 to TRBJ2-7; 11 nucleotides agree with TRBD1. V lost 4 bases and J lost 3; bases outside the gene matches: 5. The CDR3 loop spans 15 amino acids. Germline V gene sequence: CDR1 SGHTA, CDR2 FQGNSA. The CDR3 reads CASSSWDRGIYEQYF. In nucleotides, the CDR3 is TGTGCCAGCAGCTCATGGGACAGGGGGATCTACGAGCAGTACTTC.

The chain has TRBV28 and TRBJ1-5; 7 positions agree with TRBD1. The CDR3 contains 14 residues. The J segment lost 9 bases and the V segment lost 6 bases, leaving 11 bases of the junction unmatched. Germline CDR1 MDHEN, CDR2 SYDVKM. The CDR3 DNA is TGTGCCAGCAGGATCCAGACAGGGTTTTGGCCCCAGCATTTT. This sequence encodes CASRIQTGFWPQHF.

V usage is TRBV5-1 and J usage is TRBJ1-1; D gene uncertain. The V gene lost 0 bases and the J gene lost 4 bases, with 7 bases spanning the gap. This CDR3 contains 13 residues. CDR1 and CDR2 (germline): SGHRS, YFSETQ. As DNA, the CDR3 is TGCGCCAGCAGCTTGGTACAAAGCACTGAAGCTTTCTTT. The encoded protein is CASSLVQSTEAFF.

V is TRBV11-2 and J is TRBJ2-1; no definite D call. This CDR3 comprises 13 residues. Trimming took 6 bases from V and 3 from J, leaving 9 bases between them. The germline gives CDR1 SGHAT, CDR2 FQNNGV. The CDR3 loop reads CASSNQDYNEQFF. The CDR3 DNA reads TGTGCCAGCAGTAACCAGGACTACAATGAGCAGTTCTTC.

The rearrangement uses TRBV27 and TRBJ1-5; tentative D call: TRBD1 (5 bases). The ends were cut back, 3 bases at V and 6 bases at J, with 6 bases in the middle. The germline V gene encodes CDR1 MNHEY and CDR2 SMNVEV (reference sequence). The CDR3 extends over 12 amino acids. CDR3 DNA sequence: TGTGCCAGCAGTTTCGGGGGTCAGCCCCAGCATTTT. Protein product: CASSFGGQPQHF.

The J gene is TRBJ2-1, the V gene TRBV28, with 12 bases identical to TRBD2. CDR3 length equals 15 residues. Germline V gives CDR1 MDHEN, CDR2 SYDVKM. Trimming at V came to 4 bases and at J to 2 bases, leaving 0 bases not matched to a gene. CDR3 coding DNA: TGTGCCAGCAGTTGGACTAGCGGGACCTACAATGAGCAGTTCTTC. This codes for CASSWTSGTYNEQFF.

The V gene is TRBV19, the J gene TRBJ1-2, with D uncertain. The CDR3 sequence is 13 residues long. CDR1 and CDR2 (germline): LNHDA, SQIVND (reference sequence). V dropped 2 bases and J dropped 3 bases, with 7 bases sitting between them. The CDR3 is CASSISGDYGYTF. The CDR3 bases are TGTGCCAGTAGTATATCGGGAGACTATGGCTACACCTTC.

The chain carries TRBV7-9 and TRBJ2-3; possibly TRBD2 for D (5 bases). The CDR3 loop spans 10 amino acids. Germline CDR1 SEHNR, CDR2 FQNEAQ (reference sequence). V was trimmed by 6 bases and J by 9 bases, leaving 7 bases between them. This chain's CDR3 is CASRLVTQYF. In nucleotides, the CDR3 is TGTGCCAGCAGACTAGTGACGCAGTATTTT.

The chain recombines TRBV4-1 with TRBJ2-2; D ambiguous. The CDR3 runs to 15 residues. Germline V CDR1 and CDR2: MGHRA, YSYEKL. Trimming cost V 3 bases and J 2 bases, with 10 bases left between them. The CDR3 region is CASSQAPRNTGELFF. As DNA, the CDR3 is TGCGCCAGCAGCCAGGCCCCTAGAAACACCGGGGAGCTGTTTTTT.

The chain carries TRBV5-1 and TRBJ2-1; the match to TRBD1 covers 7 bases. This CDR3 has 13 amino acids. J was trimmed by 5 bases and V by 7 bases; bases with no gene match: 6. The V gene's germline CDR1 is SGHRS and CDR2 YFSETQ. CDR3 residues: CASRRGGHNEQFF. CDR3 DNA: TGCGCCAGCCGCCGAGGGGGCCACAATGAGCAGTTCTTC.

This sequence joins TRBV4-1 and TRBJ2-7; D perhaps matches TRBD1 (5 bases). The V end lost 4 bases, the J end lost 5 bases, and 9 bases lay between the germline ends. The length of the CDR3 is 12 residues. The germline gives CDR1 MGHRA, CDR2 YSYEKL. The CDR3 DNA reads TGCGCCAGCAGCCCGTCAGGGCACGAGCAGTACTTC. The encoded protein is CASSPSGHEQYF.

The rearrangement links TRBV5-8 to TRBJ2-7; D unresolved. Deletions cut 2 bases from V and 4 bases from J, with 10 bases between. This CDR3 has 13 residues. Germline lookup yields CDR1 SGHTS and CDR2 YDEGEE. This CDR3 is CASSFPGSYEQYF. The DNA for the CDR3 is TGTGCCAGCAGCTTTCCGGGTTCTTACGAGCAGTACTTC. Looking up the rest from reference TRBV5-8 and TRBJ2-7 gives the full variable domain: EAGVTQSPTHLIKTRGQQATLRCSPISGHTSVYWYQQALGLGLQFLLWYDEGEERNRGNFPPRFSGRQFPNYSSELNVNALELEDSALYLCASSFPGSYEQYFGPGTRLTVT.

V is TRBV2 and J is TRBJ2-5; D is possibly TRBD2 (6 bases). The CDR3 contains 16 residues. Looked up from germline, CDR1 is SNHLY and CDR2 is FYNNEI. Trimming removed 5 bases from V and 6 bases from J, with 22 bases in between. CDR3 region: CASSSLGGKKKKTQYF. CDR3 coding DNA: TGTGCCAGCAGTTCCCTGGGGGGTAAGAAGAAGAAGACCCAGTACTTC. The full variable domain, its missing parts supplied by reference TRBV2 and TRBJ2-5, is EPEVTQTPSHQVTQMGQEVILRCVPISNHLYFYWYRQILGQKVEFLVSFYNNEISEKSEIFDDQFSVERPDGSNFTLKIRSTKLEDSAMYFCASSSLGGKKKKTQYFGPGTRLLVL.

This clone came up once. The CDR3 DNA is TGCGCCAGCAGCTTGGGGAGCGGGGGCTCAGCAGATACGCAGTATTTT. It translates to CASSLGSGGSADTQYF. The chain joins TRBV5-1 to TRBJ2-3; 8 bases align to TRBD2. V lost 0 bases and J lost 4; bases outside the gene matches: 7. Looked up from germline, CDR1 is SGHRS and CDR2 is YFSETQ. The CDR3 extends over 16 amino acids.

For the CDR3, the DNA is TGTGCATGCACAGGGTCTTCGTACGAGCAGTACTTC. Translation: CACTGSSYEQYF. The genes are TRBV30 and TRBJ2-7, with D perhaps TRBD1 (6 bases). Germline V lookup: CDR1 GTSNPN, CDR2 SVGIG (reference sequence). The CDR3 is 12 residues long.

The genes are TRBV2 and TRBJ1-4, with TRBD1 as a possible D gene (6 bases). The germline gives CDR1 SNHLY, CDR2 FYNNEI. Trimming took off 6 bases at V and 12 bases at J, with 8 bases between the two ends. This CDR3 spans 10 amino acids. CDR3 coding DNA: TGTGCCAGCAGGGCAGGGGAACTGTTTTTT. Residues: CASRAGELFF.

The chain carries TRBV11-2 and TRBJ2-7, with 7 bases aligning to TRBD1. The CDR3 consists of 17 residues. J lost 1 base, V lost 1 base, and 10 bases had no gene match. CDR1 and CDR2 (germline): SGHAT, FQNNGV. CDR3 sequence (DNA): TGTGCCAGCAGCTTAGGGGGCCCGGGACAGATATCCTACGAGCAGTACTTC. This gives the protein CASSLGGPGQISYEQYF.

The gene calls are TRBV14 and TRBJ2-1, with D possibly matching TRBD2 (5 bases). Germline V gene data show CDR1 as SGHDN and CDR2 as FVKESK. Trimming took off 3 bases at V and 0 bases at J, with 6 bases between the two ends. This CDR3 contains 14 residues. The CDR3 coding sequence is TGTGCCAGCAGCCAGGGGAGCTCCTACAATGAGCAGTTCTTC. The encoded protein is CASSQGSSYNEQFF.